The rows below give T cell receptor beta chains drawn from one sample of a study of control samples from healthy donors and cancer patients. TCRdb's table, derived via immunoSEQ multiplex PCR, lists solely in-frame clones and lacks some. The profile shows hundreds of thousands of clones, around 90% of them singletons. Sequenced: PBMCs. The receptors come from a man aged 40-49 years with head and neck cancer. The CDR3 runs from the conserved cysteine through the conserved F or W. D genes are given only for firm matches. Rows give clone size only sometimes, using once, few, many, or a class for an expanded clone.

V	D	size	J	DNA	CDR3
TRBV18	TRBD1	NA	TRBJ1-3	TGTGCCAGCTACCAGGGGACAGGAGGAAACACCATATATTTT	CASYQGTGGNTIYF
TRBV5-5	NA	NA	TRBJ2-7	TGTGCCAGCAGCTTGCAAGAGTACTCCTACGAGCAGTACTTC	CASSLQEYSYEQYF
TRBV19	TRBD1	NA	TRBJ2-3	TGTGCCAGTAGTCCCGACAGGGGGCCAACCTACGGAACAGATACGCAGTATTTT	CASSPDRGPTYGTDTQYF
TRBV14	NA	NA	TRBJ2-5	TGTGCCAGCAGCCAAGCTCGGTCCCAAGAGACCCAGTACTTC	CASSQARSQETQYF
TRBV5-4	NA	once	TRBJ1-2	TGTGCCAGCAGCTTATTCCAAATCGATGGCTACACCTTC	CASSLFQIDGYTF
TRBV6-6	TRBD1	NA	TRBJ1-2	TGTGCCAGCAGTCGCTGGACCGGGACAGGGTTCGTTGCGAACTATGGCTACACCTTC	CASSRWTGTGFVANYGYTF
TRBV19	NA	NA	TRBJ1-3	TGTGCCAGTAGTGGTCCTGCGGGAAACACCATATATTTT	CASSGPAGNTIYF
TRBV7-3	NA	NA	TRBJ2-5	TGTGCCAGCAGCTTACAATCCGGGGTCCAAGAGACCCAGTACTTC	CASSLQSGVQETQYF
TRBV10-1	TRBD2	NA	TRBJ2-1	TGCGCCAGCAGTGGAGGACTAGGCGATGAGCAGTTCTTC	CASSGGLGDEQFF
TRBV11-2	TRBD2	NA	TRBJ2-7	TGTGCCAGCACTGGACTAGCGTTGTACGAGCAGTACTTC	CASTGLALYEQYF
TRBV6-1	TRBD1	few	TRBJ2-2	TGTGCCAGCAGTGACCTAGACAGGGGCGGGCACGGGGAGCTGTTTTTT	CASSDLDRGGHGELFF
TRBV7-8	TRBD2	NA	TRBJ2-7	TGTGCCAGCAGCTTAGCGAGGGTGGCGGGGGGGCGAAGACCCTACGAGCAGTACTTC	CASSLARVAGGRRPYEQYF
TRBV11-2	TRBD2	NA	TRBJ2-2	TGTGCCAGCAGCTTAGTCGGTAGCGGGGGGACCAACACCGGGGAGCTGTTTTTT	CASSLVGSGGTNTGELFF
TRBV7-8	NA	NA	TRBJ1-1	TGTGCCAGCAGCTTAGGGGGAGGACAGCTCTATGCTTTCTTT	CASSLGGGQLYAFF
TRBV30	NA	NA	TRBJ2-3	TGTGCCTGGGCCAGCCAGGGAGGCACAGATACGCAGTATTTT	CAWASQGGTDTQYF